This TCR beta chain appears in the sequencing data of a study of glioma-infiltrating T cells. Points from the study as a whole: Patients with low tissue-blood divergence carried a signature set of shared blood CDR3 motifs. CDR3 overlap between tissue and blood was very small. Non-neoplastic patients had below-expected tissue-blood divergence, while all gliomas exceeded expectation.

The CDR3 is 17 residues long. CDR1 SGHDN and CDR2 FVKESK come from the germline V gene. Trimming removed 4 bases at V and 0 bases at J, with 17 bases between. Concerning this clonotype: Its antigen is unidentified.

Amplification of TCR alpha and beta CDR3 regions from RNA used iRepertoire nested multiplex PCR. For one-step reverse transcription and amplification, about 85-400 ng of tissue mRNA or PBMC total RNA was used. TCRdb used MiXCR to reprocess the multiplex PCR reads, holding one entry per CDR3 protein. The table lists 300,000 to 400,000 distinct CDR3 sequences, roughly two fifths of them singletons, with about 12% in the top ten. This chain joins TRBV14 and TRBJ2-3; D is ambiguous. Source material: glioma tissue, nonneoplastic brain tissue, or PBMCs (not recorded which). The receptor was isolated from a human donor with low-grade glioma or glioblastoma, undergoing nonglioma brain surgery, or in good health (not recorded which). In DNA, the CDR3 is TGTGCCAGCAGCCCAGGCTTCAGGACCCATAGCACAGATACGCAGTATTTT. It translates to CASSPGFRTHSTDTQYF.